This T cell receptor beta chain is from a study of shared clonotypes between healthy human individuals. Notes on the study in general: Among donors, sharing of clonotypes was expected to be affected by sequencing depth. Some naive CD4 clonotypes, around 5%, turned up in common across four donors. It was the non-shared clonotypes that had lower generation probabilities than clonotypes shared by all four donors.

For each subset, genomic DNA was distributed in equal portions over several immunoSEQ plates. Assay: immunoSEQ multiplex PCR; the TCRdb copy retains only in-frame clones and omits some. In the table there are roughly 600,000 clones, roughly 98% of which are singletons. Per the germline V gene, CDR1 is MNHEY and CDR2 is SMNVEV (reference sequence). Unmatched junction bases numbered 9, after V lost 3 bases and J lost 4 bases. The CDR3 totals 16 residues. As for this clone: Its target is not known.

Positively selected for CCR7, the CD45RO-negative cells used as naive CD8 cells excluded terminally differentiated effector memory CD45RA+ cells. This chain joins TRBV27 and TRBJ2-3; 8 bases match TRBD2. The sample comprised naive CD8+ T cells sorted from blood. The clonotype originates from a man between 25 and 39 years old in good health. CDR3 in amino acids: CASSLGGSGSADTQYF. DNA for the CDR3: TGTGCCAGCAGTTTGGGGGGAAGCGGGAGCGCAGATACGCAGTATTTT.